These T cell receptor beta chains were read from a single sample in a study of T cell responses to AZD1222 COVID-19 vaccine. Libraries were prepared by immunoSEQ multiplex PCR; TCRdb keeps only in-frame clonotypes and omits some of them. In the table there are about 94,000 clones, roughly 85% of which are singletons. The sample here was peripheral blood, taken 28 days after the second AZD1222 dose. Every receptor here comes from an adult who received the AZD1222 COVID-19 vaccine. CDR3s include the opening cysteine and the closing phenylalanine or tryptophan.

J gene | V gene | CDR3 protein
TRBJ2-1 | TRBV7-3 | CASSLLAGSFNEQFF
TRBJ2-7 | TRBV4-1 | CASSPDRDSLYEQYF
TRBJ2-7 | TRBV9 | CASSPLPGGGYSYEQYF
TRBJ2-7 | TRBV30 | CAWSVGFGYEQYF
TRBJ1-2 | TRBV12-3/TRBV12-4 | CASSLAGGYGYTF
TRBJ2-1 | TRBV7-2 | CASSWQGGRSYNEQFF
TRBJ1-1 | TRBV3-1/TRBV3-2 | CASSQQGDDTEAFF
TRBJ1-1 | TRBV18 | CASSPPGRGRETEAFF
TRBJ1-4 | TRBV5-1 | CASSLWAGQGGEKLFF
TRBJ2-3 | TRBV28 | CASSPSGVAPDTQYF
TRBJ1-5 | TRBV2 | CASSAGQDYQPQHF
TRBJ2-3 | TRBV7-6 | CASSRTSGSADTQYF
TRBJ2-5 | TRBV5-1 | CASSTPGQGLQETQYF
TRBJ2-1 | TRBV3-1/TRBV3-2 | CASSQDPAGGPYNEQFF
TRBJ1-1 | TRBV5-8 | CASSFPGVNTEAFF
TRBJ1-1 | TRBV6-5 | CASSLLGLNTEAFF
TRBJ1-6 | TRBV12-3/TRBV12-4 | CASSPDSNSPLHF
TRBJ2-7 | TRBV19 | CASLGQGSSEQYF
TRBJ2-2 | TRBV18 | CASSPGKGRVTGELFF
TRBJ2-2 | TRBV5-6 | CASSPGQFTGELFF
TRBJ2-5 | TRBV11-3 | CASSLGTARQETQYF
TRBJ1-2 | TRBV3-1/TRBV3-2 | CASSQLQGINGYTF
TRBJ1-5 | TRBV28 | CASSTITGVNQPQHF
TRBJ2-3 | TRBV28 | CASSGRAVGTDTQYF
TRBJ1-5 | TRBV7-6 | CASSLGQGLNQPQHF
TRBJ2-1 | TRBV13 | CASSVNVAGGPKNEQFF
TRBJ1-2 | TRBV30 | CAWNGQGGEGTNYGYTF